Below are 16 T cell receptor beta chains sequenced from a single sample in a study of PD-1 blockade in classical Hodgkin lymphoma. Sequenced by immunoSEQ multiplex PCR; TCRdb stores in-frame clones only, minus some. Among 50,000 to 65,000 clones listed, around 89% were seen once. In every patient, relapse followed autologous stem cell transplantation, while exposure to brentuximab vedotin differed. This sample comprised peripheral blood mononuclear cells (PBMCs), obtained before the second cycle of nivolumab. These receptors were taken from a human donor with classical Hodgkin lymphoma.

This chain connects TRBV7-9 to TRBJ2-5, with unresolved D. V dropped 2 bases and J dropped 5 bases, with 3 bases sitting between them. Germline V gives CDR1 SEHNR, CDR2 FQNEAQ (reference sequence). The CDR3 loop spans 11 amino acids. The CDR3 nucleotides read TGTGCCAGCAGCTTATTGGAGACCCAGTACTTC. It is translated as CASSLLETQYF.

This clone is a singleton in its sample. V gene TRBV10-2 combines with J gene TRBJ2-2; TRBD2 matches 12 bases. There are 16 residues in the CDR3. V lost 7 bases and J lost 6; bases outside the gene matches: 9. The germline V gene has CDR1 WSHSY and CDR2 SAAADI. The CDR3 loop is CASTEGLAGPPGELFF. CDR3 DNA sequence: TGCGCCAGCACCGAAGGACTAGCGGGGCCCCCCGGGGAGCTGTTTTTT.

The chain is built from TRBV29-1 and TRBJ2-5; tentatively, D is TRBD2 (6 bases). This CDR3 is 14 amino acids long. V shed 6 bases and J shed 7 bases, with 21 bases lying between them. Germline lookup yields CDR1 SQVTM and CDR2 ANQGSEA. The CDR3 is CSVEGRGIGGTQYF. CDR3 sequence (DNA): TGCAGCGTAGAGGGACGGGGGATTGGTGGGACCCAGTACTTC.

The count of this clone is one. The J gene is TRBJ2-2, the V gene TRBV5-6; D gene ambiguous. The CDR3 is 12 residues long. Trimming removed 6 bases at V and 4 bases at J, with 7 bases between. CDR1 and CDR2 from the germline V gene are SGHDT and YYEEEE. The CDR3 here is CASKWATGELFF. Written as DNA, the CDR3 is TGTGCCAGCAAGTGGGCCACCGGGGAGCTGTTTTTT.

The V call is TRBV7-9, the J call TRBJ1-2, with 10 bases fitting TRBD1. Germline values: CDR1 SEHNR, CDR2 FQNEAQ (reference sequence). With 6 bases clipped from V and 7 bases from J, the junction kept 8 bases outside the gene matches. This CDR3 has 14 residues. CDR3 amino acids: CASSSKTGGFGYTF. In DNA, the CDR3 is TGTGCCAGCAGTAGCAAGACAGGGGGCTTTGGCTACACCTTC.

The chain uses TRBV5-1 and TRBJ2-1; 11 bases are shared with TRBD1. In germline, CDR1 is SGHRS, CDR2 YFSETQ. CDR3 size: 15 residues. The V gene end was trimmed by 0 bases and the J gene end by 9 bases; junction bases not matched to a gene: 5. CDR3 DNA: TGCGCCAGCAGCTTGGGGACAGGGGGCGGTGGTGAGCAGTTCTTC. It encodes CASSLGTGGGGEQFF.

Concerning this clone itself: A junction boundary mismatches the germline segment, possibly from a read error. The chain links TRBV9 to TRBJ1-6; 8 nucleotides agree with TRBD1. This CDR3 comprises 15 residues. CDR1 and CDR2 from the germline V gene are SGDLS and YYNGEE. The CDR3 sequence: CASSVGQGGYSPLRF. The CDR3 DNA is TGTGCCAGCAGCGTTGGACAGGGTGGTTATTCACCCCTCCGCTTT.

V is TRBV9 and J is TRBJ2-7; TRBD1 agrees at 9 bases. Germline V gives CDR1 SGDLS, CDR2 YYNGEE. Trimming cost V 4 bases and J 4 bases; bases outside gene matches: 9. This CDR3 has 15 residues. This CDR3 reads CASSPSSGTGYEQYF. CDR3 sequence (DNA): TGTGCCAGCAGCCCATCCTCCGGGACAGGGTACGAGCAGTACTTC.

The CDR3 DNA follows: TGCGCCAGCAGCTTGGGACTAGCGGGGGGGTACTCCTACAATGAGCAGTTCTTC. Translation gives CASSLGLAGGYSYNEQFF. The chain carries TRBV5-1 and TRBJ2-1, with 14 nucleotides matching TRBD2. The length of the CDR3 is 18 residues. J lost 0 bases, V lost 0 bases, and 2 bases had no gene match. Germline CDR1 reads SGHRS; CDR2 reads YFSETQ.

This chain connects TRBV19 to TRBJ2-2; D is unresolved. Trimming shortened V by 6 bases and J by 0 bases, and 8 bases separated the two germline ends. Germline CDR1 is LNHDA and CDR2 is SQIVND (reference sequence). The CDR3 totals 14 residues. The CDR3, as DNA: TGTGCCAGTAGGGCGGCCACGAACACCGGGGAGCTGTTTTTT. Translating gives CASRAATNTGELFF.

The chain links TRBV19 to TRBJ1-2, with D possibly matching TRBD1 (5 bases). V was pared by 9 bases and J by 3 bases, with 23 bases between. The germline gives CDR1 LNHDA, CDR2 SQIVND (reference sequence). The CDR3 extends over 16 amino acids. The CDR3 loop is CARPLPLRDLHYGYTF. CDR3 coding DNA: TGTGCCAGACCCCTACCGTTAAGGGACCTCCACTATGGCTACACCTTC.

The rearrangement uses TRBV5-4 and TRBJ2-1, with 9 bases that match TRBD1. Germline CDR1 is SGHNT and CDR2 is YYREEE (reference sequence). The V gene end was trimmed by 0 bases and the J gene end by 3 bases; junction bases not matched to a gene: 4. CDR3 length: 16 residues. The CDR3 nucleotides are TGTGCCAGCAGCTTGGAACGGGGACAGGGCTACAATGAGCAGTTCTTC. As protein: CASSLERGQGYNEQFF.

The CDR3, as DNA: TGTGCCAGCAGCTTAGGGGGACAGGTCTATGGCTACACCTTC. Protein sequence: CASSLGGQVYGYTF. The V call is TRBV7-9, the J call TRBJ1-2; 8 nucleotides match TRBD1. The CDR3 sequence is 14 residues long. The germline V gene has CDR1 SEHNR and CDR2 FQNEAQ (reference sequence). With V trimmed by 1 base and J by 4 bases, 2 bases remained unmatched.

The V and J genes are TRBV21-1 and TRBJ2-7; the D call of TRBD1 is as the table states it, not checked on the DNA. TRBV21-1 is described as a pseudogene. The CDR3 is 17 residues long. As DNA, the CDR3 is TGTGCCAGCGCCTCAAGGGGGACCGGGACAGTCTCCTACGAGCAGTACTTC. It encodes CASASRGTGTVSYEQYF.

The rearrangement links TRBV2 to TRBJ1-5, with TRBD1 as a possible D gene (6 bases). Trimming cost V 8 bases and J 0 bases, with 20 bases left between them. The CDR3 sequence is 17 residues long. From germline, CDR1 is SNHLY and CDR2 FYNNEI. The CDR3 loop is CASWGGRVEDSNQPQHF. Here the CDR3 DNA reads TGTGCCAGCTGGGGGGGCAGGGTAGAGGATAGCAATCAGCCCCAGCATTTT.

This sequence joins TRBV5-1 and TRBJ2-3, with TRBD1 matching over 7 bases. This CDR3 spans 15 amino acids. J gave up 2 bases and V 4 bases, and 7 bases lay outside the gene matches. The germline CDR1 and CDR2 sequences are SGHRS and YFSETQ. This CDR3 is CASSVTGDSTDTQYF. DNA of the CDR3: TGCGCCAGCAGCGTAACAGGGGATTCCACAGATACGCAGTATTTT.